This T cell receptor beta chain was profiled in a study of blood T cell repertoires in COVID-19. About the study: Samples representing acute and convalescent COVID-19 were sourced from the United States, Italy and Spain. From T cells, B-cell-depleted T cells, or PBMCs came the material, which was cDNA or gDNA.

In the authors' workflow: Amplification of reference gene primers was used by the study to estimate nucleated cell counts. TCRdb's table, derived via immunoSEQ multiplex PCR, lists solely in-frame clones and lacks some. V, J and clone size are those of that table, while D and trimming were read from the DNA. The sample shows about 210,000 clones, about 78% of them seen only once. CDR1 and CDR2 (germline): SEHNR, FQNEAQ (reference sequence). Trimming cost V 3 bases and J 5 bases; bases outside gene matches: 2. This CDR3 contains 14 residues. The receptor comes from a woman aged 65 to 85 with acute or convalescent COVID-19. Sequencing was done on a sample of peripheral blood. J is TRBJ1-1 and V is TRBV7-9, with 11 nucleotides matching TRBD1. CDR3 coding DNA: TGTGCCAGCAGCTTTGGGACAGGGGGAACTGAAGCTTTCTTT. It codes for CASSFGTGGTEAFF.